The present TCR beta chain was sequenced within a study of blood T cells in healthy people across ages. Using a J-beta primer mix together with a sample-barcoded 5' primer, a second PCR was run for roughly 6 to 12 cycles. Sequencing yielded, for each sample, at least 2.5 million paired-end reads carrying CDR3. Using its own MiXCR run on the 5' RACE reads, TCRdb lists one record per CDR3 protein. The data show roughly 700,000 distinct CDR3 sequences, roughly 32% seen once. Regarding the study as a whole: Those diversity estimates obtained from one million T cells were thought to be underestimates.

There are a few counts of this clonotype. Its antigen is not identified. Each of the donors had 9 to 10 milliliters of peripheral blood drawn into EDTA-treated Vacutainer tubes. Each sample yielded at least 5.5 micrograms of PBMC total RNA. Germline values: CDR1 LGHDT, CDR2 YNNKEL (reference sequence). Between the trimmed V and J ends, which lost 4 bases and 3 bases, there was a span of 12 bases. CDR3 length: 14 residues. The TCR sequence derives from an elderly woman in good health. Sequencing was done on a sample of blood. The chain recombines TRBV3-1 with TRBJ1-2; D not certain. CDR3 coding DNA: TGTGCCAGCAGCCCGGCCCAGGAGGACTATGGCTACACCTTC. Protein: CASSPAQEDYGYTF.